These T cell receptor beta chains were read from a single sample in a study of T cells in Graves' hyperthyroidism and ophthalmopathy. TCRdb reprocessed the multiplex PCR reads via MiXCR and lists one record per CDR3 protein. Of about 600,000 distinct CDR3 sequences listed, approximately 15% were seen once; the top ten hold roughly 3.4%. The sample taken for sequencing was blood. Receptors originate from a middle-aged woman with Graves' ophthalmopathy. Both conserved end residues are part of each CDR3.

>TRBJ1-6|TRBV7-9
CASIHRRDNSPLHF
>TRBJ2-3|TRBV11-2
CASSLERGYTDTQYF
>TRBJ1-4|TRBV4-1
CASSQTGARLEKLFF
>TRBJ2-1|TRBV7-9
CASSVEARDTHLNEQFF
>TRBJ1-1|TRBV28
CASSLGGAYNTEAFF
>TRBJ2-4|TRBV5-1
CASSLVGGGGQNIQYF
>TRBJ2-1|TRBV20-1
CSARDLSYEQFF
>TRBJ2-2|TRBV12-3/TRBV12-4
CASSFARVNTGELFF
>TRBJ2-1|TRBV12-3/TRBV12-4
CASSPTRAFGNEQFF
>TRBJ2-6|TRBV30
CAHSPPRSSGANVLTF
>TRBJ2-3|TRBV12-3/TRBV12-4
CASSSWGASTDTQYF
>TRBJ1-4|TRBV12-3/TRBV12-4
CASSRSRQGPNEKLFF
>TRBJ1-5|TRBV6-2/TRBV6-3
CASSYSGEQPQHF
>TRBJ2-2|TRBV20-1
CSARARALTSGNTGELFF
>TRBJ2-7|TRBV20-1
CSADSDSLREGFSYEQYF
>TRBJ1-4|TRBV6-1
CASYESGREKLFF
>TRBJ1-2|TRBV27
CASSPGQGAWGGYTF
>TRBJ2-5|TRBV7-3
CASSPDRTQETQYF
>TRBJ2-5|TRBV6-1
CASRTTGLAGGVETQYF
>TRBJ1-1|TRBV12-3/TRBV12-4
CASSPDNQNTEAFF
>TRBJ2-2|TRBV7-7
CASSPETGGFLGELFF
>TRBJ2-5|TRBV7-9
CASSSGGHSGTQYF
>TRBJ1-1|TRBV20-1
CSAGGEVEAFF
>TRBJ2-2|TRBV3-1
CASSQGTAGQSANTGELFF
>TRBJ2-1|TRBV10-3
CASGEREGYEQFF
>TRBJ2-1|TRBV2
CASSGLAGETIYNEQFF
>TRBJ2-7|TRBV6-1
CATTSVAGPYEQYF
>TRBJ1-5|TRBV10-3
CAISENRGADQPQHF
>TRBJ2-2|TRBV5-1
CASSSSAGTANTGELFF
>TRBJ1-5|TRBV7-2
CASSPGTGIQPQHF
>TRBJ2-1|TRBV7-9
CASSNIRGYNEQFF
>TRBJ2-1|TRBV5-1
CASSPGQGASYNEQFF
>TRBJ1-4|TRBV2
CASSVIEKLFF
>TRBJ2-1|TRBV5-1
CASSLVMGEYNEQFF
>TRBJ2-3|TRBV6-1
CASSSNREVGTQYF
>TRBJ1-6|TRBV7-3
CASSPSGKSPLHF
>TRBJ2-1|TRBV19
CASTPRRDGYYNEQFF
>TRBJ2-3|TRBV2
CATRGLAGRADTQYF
>TRBJ1-2|TRBV20-1
CSAEDRADYGYTF
>TRBJ1-5|TRBV19
CASLGLGEVQPQHF
>TRBJ2-2|TRBV29-1
CSVAGANTGELFF
>TRBJ1-2|TRBV5-6
CASSLISQGANYGYTF
>TRBJ1-1|TRBV19
CASSIPGSPEAFF
>TRBJ1-1|TRBV2
CASRFELVNTEAFF
>TRBJ1-5|TRBV7-9
CASSPAGSGNQPQHF
>TRBJ1-1|TRBV27
CASKKSVNTEAFF
>TRBJ1-1|TRBV5-8
CASSYRDRLNTEAFF
>TRBJ1-1|TRBV27
CASSLAAGHMNTEAFF
>TRBJ2-3|TRBV27
CASHQAPDTQYF
>TRBJ2-5|TRBV29-1
CSVAGGRKETQYF
>TRBJ1-2|TRBV4-2
CASSQDNAPRYGYTF
>TRBJ2-1|TRBV27
CASRNRIGPNDGYEQFF
>TRBJ1-1|TRBV29-1
CSVAGTGHNTEAFF
>TRBJ2-1|TRBV7-3
CASSSTYFNEQFF
>TRBJ1-3|TRBV3-1
CASSLTGTLSENTIYF
>TRBJ1-1|TRBV20-1
CSARELQGAHEAFF
>TRBJ1-1|TRBV28
CASRATEAFF
>TRBJ1-2|TRBV30
CAWSVLGTGGPAEGYTF
>TRBJ2-3|TRBV5-1
CASTTGTGKNMDTQYF
>TRBJ2-7|TRBV6-1
CASSRTQTSGRYEQYF